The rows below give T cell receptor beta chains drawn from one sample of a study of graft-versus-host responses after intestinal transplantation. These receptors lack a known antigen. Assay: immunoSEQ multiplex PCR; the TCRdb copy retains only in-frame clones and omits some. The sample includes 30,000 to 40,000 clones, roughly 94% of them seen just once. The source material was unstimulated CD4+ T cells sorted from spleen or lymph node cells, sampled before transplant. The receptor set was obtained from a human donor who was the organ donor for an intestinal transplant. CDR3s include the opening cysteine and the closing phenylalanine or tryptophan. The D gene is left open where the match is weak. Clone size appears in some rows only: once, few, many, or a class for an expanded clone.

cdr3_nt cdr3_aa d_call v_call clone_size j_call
TGTGCCAGCAGTTTGCTAGGAAGTGAGCAGTTCTTC CASSLLGSEQFF NA TRBV28 NA TRBJ2-1
TGTGCCAGTAGTATCGGGACAGGTCCTAACTATGGCTACACCTTC CASSIGTGPNYGYTF TRBD1 TRBV19 once TRBJ1-2
TGTGCCAGCAGCATTCGACCGGGACGGCCAGCGGATGGCTACACCTTC CASSIRPGRPADGYTF NA TRBV7-2 few TRBJ1-2
TGTGCCAGCAGTGAAGCGGGGGGGCCGAACACCGGGGAGCTGTTTTTT CASSEAGGPNTGELFF NA TRBV2 NA TRBJ2-2
TGTGCCAGCAGAAAGACAGGGGATCTCTCCTACGAGCAGTACTTC CASRKTGDLSYEQYF TRBD1 TRBV7-2 NA TRBJ2-7
TGTGCCAGCAGCGTGGGGGGGAGGACAGATACGCAGTATTTT CASSVGGRTDTQYF TRBD2 TRBV9 NA TRBJ2-3
TGCGCCAGCAGCAAAGGGGGGACTAGCGGGGAGACCCAGTACTTC CASSKGGTSGETQYF TRBD2 TRBV4-3 once TRBJ2-5
TGCGCCAGCAGCTTTAGCGGGGGGGCTCCAGATACGCAGTATTTT CASSFSGGAPDTQYF TRBD2 TRBV5-1 NA TRBJ2-3
TGTGCCAGCAGTCGGCAGGGGGGTGGGGCCAACGTCCTGACTTTC CASSRQGGGANVLTF NA TRBV2 NA TRBJ2-6
TGTGCTAGTGGTTTGGGACAGGGATCGGGGGAGACCCAGTACTTC CASGLGQGSGETQYF TRBD1 TRBV12-5 NA TRBJ2-5
TGTGCCAGCAGTTCGACACGCAATCAGCCCCAGCATTTT CASSSTRNQPQHF NA TRBV28 once TRBJ1-5
TGTGCCAGTAGTGTCGGGCGGGACAGGAGGCTTTTCAATGAGCAGTTCTTC CASSVGRDRRLFNEQFF TRBD1 TRBV19 NA TRBJ2-1
TGCGCCAGCAGCTTGGCGAAGGGCACAGATACGCAGTATTTT CASSLAKGTDTQYF NA TRBV5-1 NA TRBJ2-3
TGCGCCAGCAGCCAAGACAGGGTTGGTGGGGCCAACGTCCTGACTTTC CASSQDRVGGANVLTF NA TRBV4-3 once TRBJ2-6
TGTGCCAGCAGCCCCATCGGGGAAGTTACTTCACCCCTCCACTTT CASSPIGEVTSPLHF NA TRBV14 NA TRBJ1-6
TGTGCCAGTAGTCCATGGACAGGCGAGCAGTACTTC CASSPWTGEQYF TRBD1 TRBV19 once TRBJ2-7
TGTGCCAGCAGTGAAGGGACAGGGGGTAATTCACCCCTCCACTTT CASSEGTGGNSPLHF TRBD1 TRBV25-1 NA TRBJ1-6
TGTGCCAGCAGCCCGGCCAGGCAGTCGCCCTACGAGCAGTACTTC CASSPARQSPYEQYF NA TRBV6-6 NA TRBJ2-7
TGCGCCAGCAGCTTGGCACGGACAGAGGGTGGCTACACCTTC CASSLARTEGGYTF NA TRBV5-1 NA TRBJ1-2
TGCGCCAGCAGCCCAGGGAGTAGGACAGAGACCCAGTACTTC CASSPGSRTETQYF NA TRBV5-1 NA TRBJ2-5
TGTGCCAGCAGCTTAGAACAGCGGAGCACTGAAGCTTTCTTT CASSLEQRSTEAFF NA TRBV7-2 NA TRBJ1-1
TGTGCCACCAGCAGATCAATTAGCGGGGACCACTACGAGCAGTACTTC CATSRSISGDHYEQYF TRBD2 TRBV15 NA TRBJ2-7
TGTGCCAGTTTCCAGGGGGGGAGAACAGATACGCAGTATTTT CASFQGGRTDTQYF NA TRBV28 NA TRBJ2-3
TGCGCCAGCAGCCCTGGACAGGGGTTAATTCAGCCCCAGCATTTT CASSPGQGLIQPQHF TRBD1 TRBV5-1 NA TRBJ1-5
TGTGCCAGCAGCGTGGCTAGCGGGACCGGCGAGCAGTACTTC CASSVASGTGEQYF TRBD2 TRBV9 once TRBJ2-7
TGTGCCAGCAGCGTAGCTCATGTCATGGGCTACGAGCAGTACTTC CASSVAHVMGYEQYF NA TRBV9 NA TRBJ2-7
TGTGCCAGCCGTTTAAGGTCCCTGTCCAGGGGAGGAAGCTATGGCTACACCTTC CASRLRSLSRGGSYGYTF NA TRBV28 NA TRBJ1-2
TGTGCCAGCAGAAAAGACACTATGAACACTGAAGCTTTCTTT CASRKDTMNTEAFF NA TRBV5-4 NA TRBJ1-1
TGTGCCAGCAGTCGGCTAGCGGGGGCTCCCACAGATACGCAGTATTTT CASSRLAGAPTDTQYF TRBD2 TRBV27 NA TRBJ2-3
TGCGCCAGCAGCTTGGCCGGGGGGGCCTACGAGCAGTACTTC CASSLAGGAYEQYF TRBD2 TRBV5-1 NA TRBJ2-7
TGTGCCAGCAGCTTCGGGACAGGTGTCGGCTACACCTTC CASSFGTGVGYTF TRBD1 TRBV7-2 NA TRBJ1-2